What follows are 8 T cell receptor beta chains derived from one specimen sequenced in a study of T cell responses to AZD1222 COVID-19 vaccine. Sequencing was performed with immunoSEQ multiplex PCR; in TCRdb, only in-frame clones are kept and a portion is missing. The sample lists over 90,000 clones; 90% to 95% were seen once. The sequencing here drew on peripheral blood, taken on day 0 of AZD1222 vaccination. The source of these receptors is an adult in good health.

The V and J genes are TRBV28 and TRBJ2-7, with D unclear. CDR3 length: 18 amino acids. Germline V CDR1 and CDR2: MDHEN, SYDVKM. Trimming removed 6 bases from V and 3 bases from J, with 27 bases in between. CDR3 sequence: CASRPPGFRVSASYEQYF. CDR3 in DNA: TGTGCCAGCAGACCACCGGGTTTTAGAGTATCGGCTAGCTACGAGCAGTACTTC. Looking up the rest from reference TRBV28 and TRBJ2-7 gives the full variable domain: DVKVTQSSRYLVKRTGEKVFLECVQDMDHENMFWYRQDPGLGLRLIYFSYDVKMKEKGDIPEGYSVSREKKERFSLILESASTNQTSMYLCASRPPGFRVSASYEQYFGPGTRLTVT.

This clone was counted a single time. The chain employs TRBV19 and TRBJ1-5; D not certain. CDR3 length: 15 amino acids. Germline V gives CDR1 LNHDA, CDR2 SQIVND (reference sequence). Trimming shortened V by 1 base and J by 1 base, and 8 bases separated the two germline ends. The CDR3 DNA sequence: TGTGCCAGTAGTATAGGGGGTGGGAGCAATCAGCCCCAGCATTTT. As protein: CASSIGGGSNQPQHF.

CDR3 bases: TGTGCCAGCAGCTCCGGACTCCTCGCCATCAATGAGCAGTTCTTC. It yields the protein CASSSGLLAINEQFF. This chain connects TRBV7-2 to TRBJ2-1, with D tentatively TRBD2 (5 bases). From germline, CDR1 is SGHTA and CDR2 FQGNSA. The V end was cut by 4 bases, the J end by 6 bases, with 16 bases between. The length of the CDR3 is 15 residues.

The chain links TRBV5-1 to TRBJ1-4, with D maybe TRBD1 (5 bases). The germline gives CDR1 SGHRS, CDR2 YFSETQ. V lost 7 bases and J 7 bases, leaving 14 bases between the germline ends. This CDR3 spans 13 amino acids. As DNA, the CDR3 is TGCGCCAGCGCCCAGGGAACGAGTGAAAAACTGTTTTTT. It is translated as CASAQGTSEKLFF. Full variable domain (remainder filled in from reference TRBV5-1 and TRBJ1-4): KAGVTQTPRYLIKTRGQQVTLSCSPISGHRSVSWYQQTPGQGLQFLFEYFSETQRNKGNFPGRFSGRQFSNSRSEMNVSTLELGDSALYLCASAQGTSEKLFFGSGTQLSVL.

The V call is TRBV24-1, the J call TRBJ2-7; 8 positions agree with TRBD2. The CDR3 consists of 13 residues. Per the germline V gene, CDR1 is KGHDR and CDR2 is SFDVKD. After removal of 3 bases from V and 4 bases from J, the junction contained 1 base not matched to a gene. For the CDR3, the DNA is TGTGCCACCAGTGATGGGACTAGATACGAGCAGTACTTC. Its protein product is CATSDGTRYEQYF.

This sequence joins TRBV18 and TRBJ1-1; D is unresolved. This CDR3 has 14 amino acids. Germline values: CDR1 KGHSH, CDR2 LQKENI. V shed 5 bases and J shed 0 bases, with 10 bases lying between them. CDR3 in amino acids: CASSVSQMNTEAFF. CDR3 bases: TGTGCCAGCTCAGTTTCACAAATGAACACTGAAGCTTTCTTT.

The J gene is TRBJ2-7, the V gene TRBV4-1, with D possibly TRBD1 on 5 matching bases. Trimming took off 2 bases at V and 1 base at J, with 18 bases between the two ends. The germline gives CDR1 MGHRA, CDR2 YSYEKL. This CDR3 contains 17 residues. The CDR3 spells CASSQQDTGPTSYEQYF. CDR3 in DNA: TGCGCCAGCAGCCAACAGGACACAGGCCCCACTTCCTACGAGCAGTACTTC.

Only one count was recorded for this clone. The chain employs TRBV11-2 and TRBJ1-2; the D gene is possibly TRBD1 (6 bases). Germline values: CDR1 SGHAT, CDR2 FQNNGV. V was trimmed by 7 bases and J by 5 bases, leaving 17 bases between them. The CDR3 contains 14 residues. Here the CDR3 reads CASTDRGAGYGYTF. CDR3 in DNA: TGTGCCAGCACTGACCGGGGGGCAGGATATGGCTACACCTTC. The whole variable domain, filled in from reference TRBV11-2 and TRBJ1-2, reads EAGVAQSPRYKIIEKRQSVAFWCNPISGHATLYWYQQILGQGPKLLIQFQNNGVVDDSQLPKDRFSAERLKGVDSTLKIQPAKLEDSAVYLCASTDRGAGYGYTFGSGTRLTVV.